The 5 T cell receptor beta chains reported below all come from one sample, sequenced in a study of blood T cells in healthy people across ages. A J-beta primer mix and a sample-barcoded 5' primer were used in a second PCR of roughly 6 to 12 cycles. TCRdb recomputed calls from the 5' RACE reads with MiXCR, one row per CDR3 protein. The table has roughly 1,100,000 distinct CDR3 sequences, approximately 25% seen once. This sample also belongs to another study, concerning T cells of mothers and their children.

Sequenced input: blood. These receptors were taken from a girl aged 2 to 9 in good health.

This chain connects TRBV3-1 to TRBJ2-3; the D is unclear. Looked up from germline, CDR1 is LGHDT and CDR2 is YNNKEL (reference sequence). With 4 bases removed from V and 1 base from J, the gap between germline ends came to 12 bases. The length of the CDR3 is 15 residues. The CDR3, as DNA: TGTGCCAGCAGCCCCCTCCGTTTCGGCACAGATACGCAGTATTTT. It codes for CASSPLRFGTDTQYF.

This clonotype has more than one count but fewer than ten. The chain has TRBV27 and TRBJ2-3, with 9 bases that match TRBD1. The CDR3 extends over 15 amino acids. The germline V gene has CDR1 MNHEY and CDR2 SMNVEV (reference sequence). The V gene end was trimmed by 8 bases and the J gene end by 5 bases; junction bases not matched to a gene: 11. The CDR3 coding sequence is TGTGCCAGCGGGTCAGAGGGACAGGGCATAGATACGCAGTATTTT. Translated: CASGSEGQGIDTQYF.

This sequence joins TRBV5-4 and TRBJ2-3, with D possibly matching TRBD2 (5 bases). Trimming took off 2 bases at V and 13 bases at J, with 11 bases between the two ends. This CDR3 region has 11 residues. CDR1 and CDR2 (germline): SGHNT, YYREEE (reference sequence). Here the CDR3 reads CASSFEGEEYF. The CDR3 coding sequence is TGTGCCAGCAGCTTTGAGGGAGAGGAGTATTTT. Combining the CDR3 with reference TRBV5-4 and TRBJ2-3 gives the whole variable domain ETGVTQSPTHLIKTRGQQVTLRCSSQSGHNTVSWYQQALGQGPQFIFQYYREEENGRGNFPPRFSGLQFPNYSSELNVNALELDDSALYLCASSFEGEEYFGPGTRLTVL.

The rearrangement links TRBV7-9 to TRBJ2-5; 8 nucleotides align to TRBD1. J lost 5 bases, V lost 5 bases, and 10 bases had no gene match. There are 15 residues in the CDR3. Germline V gene data show CDR1 as SEHNR and CDR2 as FQNEAQ (reference sequence). The CDR3 protein is CASSVRQGIGETQYF. Here the CDR3 DNA reads TGTGCCAGCAGCGTAAGACAGGGGATAGGGGAGACCCAGTACTTC.

The chain links TRBV15 to TRBJ1-4; D not resolved. V was pared by 6 bases and J by 10 bases, with 9 bases between. Germline assignment: CDR1 LNHNV and CDR2 YYDKDF (reference sequence). The CDR3 contains 11 residues. Here the CDR3 reads CATSNSGKLFF. In DNA, the CDR3 is TGTGCCACCAGTAACAGTGGAAAACTGTTTTTT. The full variable domain, rest sourced from reference TRBV15 and TRBJ1-4, is DAMVIQNPRYQVTQFGKPVTLSCSQTLNHNVMYWYQQKSSQAPKLLFHYYDKDFNNEADTPDNFQSRRPNTSFCFLDIRSPGLGDTAMYLCATSNSGKLFFGSGTQLSVL.